This T cell receptor beta chain was found in a study of breast tumors, draining lymph nodes, adjacent tissues. General study points: Tumor and nontumor repertoires were significantly more similar in luminal-like than in basal-like breast cancer.

This clonotype was picked up many times. The antigen remains unidentified. TCRdb reprocessed the multiplex PCR reads via MiXCR and lists one record per CDR3 protein. This table holds fewer than 25,000 distinct CDR3 sequences, about 30% found once. V lost 0 bases to trimming and J lost 6 bases, with 12 bases between them. Germline lookup yields CDR1 DFQATT and CDR2 SNEGSKA (reference sequence). The CDR3 sequence is 15 residues long. The TCR sequence derives from a female donor with breast cancer. Some clones in this sample may be carry-over from other donors' samples. The chain has TRBV20-1 and TRBJ2-6, with D tentatively TRBD1 (6 bases). Sequenced: breast tumor tissue. CDR3 DNA: TGCAGTGCTAGAGAGGCAGGGGCGGAGGCCAACGTCCTGACTTTC. This translates into CSAREAGAEANVLTF.